The clone carrying this T cell receptor (beta chain) was counted once. The data stem from a study of T cells in Graves' hyperthyroidism and ophthalmopathy. TCR beta CDR3 sequences were amplified from RNA transcripts. The HTBI set primed first-round TCR CDR3 RT-PCR. MiXCR, applied by TCRdb to the multiplex PCR reads, yields one record per CDR3 protein. The data contain around 190,000 distinct CDR3 sequences, less than 20% of them seen just once; the ten biggest clones take up around 48%. The ends were cut back, 4 bases at V and 2 bases at J, with 11 bases in the middle. Germline V CDR1 and CDR2: SGHRS, YFSETQ. This CDR3 region has 14 residues. Extraction of PBMCs used 10 ml of fresh peripheral blood.

The receptor was isolated from a woman aged 45-65 years with Graves' hyperthyroidism. This chain connects TRBV5-1 to TRBJ2-3; D perhaps matches TRBD2 (6 bases). The sample comprised blood. Here the CDR3 reads CASSRDLNTDTQYF. The CDR3 coding sequence is TGCGCCAGCAGCCGGGACTTGAACACAGATACGCAGTATTTT.